This T cell receptor (beta chain) was recorded in a study of T cell repertoires in cytomegalovirus infection. Study information: Both a matching HLA type and CMV infection were indicated by public TCR beta signatures.

Using its own MiXCR run on the reads, TCRdb lists one record per CDR3 protein. The sample holds approximately 280,000 distinct CDR3 sequences, 22% seen once. V dropped 1 base and J dropped 3; count of bases not matched to a gene: 3. The germline CDR1 and CDR2 sequences are SGHTA and FQGNSA. The CDR3 has 15 amino acids. This clonotype was recorded at least ten times. Its specificity is unknown. The chain has TRBV7-2 and TRBJ2-3; TRBD2 matches 8 bases. The receptor was isolated from a human donor in good health (CMV status not recorded). Some clones in this sample may be carry-over from other donors' samples. The sequencing here drew on cultured PBMCs, taken from culture after CMV antigen stimulation. The CDR3 here is CASSLELAGTDTQYF. The CDR3 DNA is TGTGCCAGCAGCTTAGAATTAGCGGGGACAGATACGCAGTATTTT.